A selection of T cell receptor beta chains follows, all from one sample in a study of naive and memory T cell subsets. One entry per CDR3 protein, called by TCRdb with MiXCR from the UMI-ligation and nested PCR reads. The profile covers 95,000 to 150,000 distinct CDR3 sequences, with 36% appearing a single time and less than 1% taken by the ten largest. The specimen sequenced was central memory CD4+ T cells from blood. The source of these receptors is a human donor in good health. CDR3s include the opening cysteine and the closing phenylalanine or tryptophan. Each record gives: J gene, V gene, clone size, D gene, CDR3 protein, CDR3 DNA. The D gene is left open where the match is weak. Clone size is stated in some rows and not others, as once, few, many or a class when expanded.

TRBJ2-2,TRBV29-1,many,TRBD2,CSVRLAGTGELFF,TGCAGCGTTAGACTAGCTGGCACCGGGGAGCTGTTTTTT
TRBJ2-2,TRBV24-1,few,TRBD1,CATADRTRELFF,TGTGCCACTGCGGACAGGACGAGGGAGCTGTTTTTT
TRBJ2-1,TRBV20-1,few,TRBD2,CSARVVLAGEGAENEQFF,TGCAGTGCTAGAGTAGTTCTAGCGGGAGAAGGGGCCGAAAATGAGCAGTTCTTC
TRBJ2-7,TRBV12-3/TRBV12-4,NA,NA,CASSSGLPYEQYF,TGTGCCAGCAGTTCAGGACTACCGTACGAGCAGTACTTC
TRBJ2-3,TRBV4-1,many,TRBD2,CAGAGGGRTDTQYF,TGCGCGGGAGCGGGGGGCGGACGCACAGATACGCAGTATTTT
TRBJ2-1,TRBV19,NA,TRBD1,CASRGYGGQGTYNEQFF,TGTGCCAGTAGGGGGTATGGGGGACAGGGCACCTACAATGAGCAGTTCTTC
TRBJ2-5,TRBV29-1,NA,TRBD2,CSARAGGGETQYF,TGCAGCGCAAGAGCGGGAGGGGGAGAGACCCAGTACTTC
TRBJ2-3,TRBV30,NA,NA,CAWSVKTTDTQYF,TGTGCCTGGAGTGTGAAGACCACAGATACGCAGTATTTT
TRBJ2-1,TRBV18,NA,NA,CASSRSRLTGTGNEQFF,TGTGCCAGCTCACGGTCGCGGCTGACGGGAACGGGCAATGAGCAGTTCTTC
TRBJ2-1,TRBV3-1,few,TRBD2,CASSQDVGLAGRGEQFF,TGTGCCAGCAGCCAAGATGTGGGACTAGCGGGACGGGGGGAGCAGTTCTTC
TRBJ2-2,TRBV15,NA,NA,CATSADTPTGKIGELFF,TGTGCCACCAGCGCCGATACACCGACGGGGAAGATCGGGGAGCTGTTTTTT
TRBJ2-7,TRBV12-3/TRBV12-4,few,NA,CASSQGQLLSYEQYF,TGTGCCAGCAGCCAAGGACAGCTACTCTCCTACGAGCAGTACTTC
TRBJ1-5,TRBV6-2/TRBV6-3,few,NA,CASSKTGSGVSQPQHF,TGTGCCAGCAGTAAAACGGGGAGCGGGGTGAGTCAGCCCCAGCATTTT
TRBJ2-7,TRBV7-8,many,NA,CASSLRTQGISEQYF,TGTGCCAGCAGCCTTAGGACCCAGGGTATATCCGAGCAGTACTTC
TRBJ2-3,TRBV30,NA,TRBD2,CAWSSGLATDTQYF,TGTGCCTGGAGTTCTGGACTAGCCACAGATACGCAGTATTTT
TRBJ2-1,TRBV20-1,NA,NA,CSARDVHEQFF,TGCAGTGCTAGAGATGTACATGAGCAGTTCTTC
TRBJ1-3,TRBV14,NA,NA,CASSQGVVDTIYF,TGTGCCAGCAGCCAAGGAGTTGTGGACACCATATATTTT
TRBJ2-2,TRBV6-5,NA,NA,CASRQGTTGELFF,TGTGCCAGCAGGCAGGGGACCACCGGGGAGCTGTTTTTT
TRBJ2-1,TRBV9,few,TRBD2,CASSATLAGGDNEQFF,TGTGCCAGCAGCGCCACACTAGCGGGAGGGGACAATGAGCAGTTCTTC
TRBJ2-7,TRBV2,NA,TRBD1,CASSEASTGTYEQYF,TGTGCCAGCAGTGAAGCGTCGACAGGGACCTACGAGCAGTACTTC
TRBJ2-1,TRBV6-6,NA,TRBD1,CASRNRGRIEQFF,TGTGCCAGCAGGAACAGGGGGCGGATTGAGCAGTTCTTC
TRBJ2-1,TRBV5-1,few,TRBD1,CASSLIPQGAGEQFF,TGCGCCAGCAGCTTGATTCCCCAGGGGGCAGGTGAGCAGTTCTTC
TRBJ2-7,TRBV5-8,NA,NA,CASSNQLGPQYF,TGTGCCAGCAGCAACCAGCTGGGACCGCAGTACTTC
TRBJ2-2,TRBV7-2,NA,NA,CASSFEFLRTGELFF,TGTGCCAGCAGCTTCGAGTTTTTGAGGACCGGGGAGCTGTTTTTT
TRBJ1-2,TRBV9,NA,NA,CASSVEGSAAVGYTF,TGTGCCAGCAGCGTAGAAGGCTCGGCGGCAGTCGGCTACACCTTC
TRBJ2-7,TRBV28,many,NA,CASSTTAPSYEQYF,TGTGCCAGCAGTACGACTGCACCGTCCTACGAGCAGTACTTC
TRBJ2-7,TRBV7-8,few,TRBD1,CASSATDRGTYEQYF,TGTGCCAGCAGCGCAACAGACAGGGGGACCTACGAGCAGTACTTC
TRBJ2-1,TRBV6-6,many,TRBD2,CASSGMTSGKPQAYNEQFF,TGTGCCAGCAGTGGAATGACTAGCGGGAAACCCCAGGCCTACAATGAGCAGTTCTTC
TRBJ2-2,TRBV6-5,NA,NA,CASSPRPTSGGELFF,TGTGCCAGCAGTCCAAGACCGACCAGTGGCGGGGAGCTGTTTTTT
TRBJ1-3,TRBV4-3,NA,NA,CASSQARVLGGNTIYF,TGCGCCAGCAGCCAAGCCAGGGTGTTGGGTGGAAACACCATATATTTT
TRBJ1-2,TRBV29-1,few,NA,CSVEGPGGGYTF,TGCAGCGTCGAAGGGCCGGGAGGTGGCTACACCTTC
TRBJ2-7,TRBV5-1,NA,TRBD2,CASSSAGVKEQYF,TGCGCCAGCAGTTCGGCGGGAGTTAAAGAGCAGTACTTC
TRBJ2-7,TRBV5-1,NA,NA,CASSFPGSAVYEQYF,TGCGCCAGCAGCTTCCCAGGGTCAGCCGTCTACGAGCAGTACTTC
TRBJ2-3,TRBV7-9,few,NA,CASSLLGTPNYSTDTQYF,TGTGCCAGCAGCTTACTCGGGACACCGAACTACAGCACAGATACGCAGTATTTT
TRBJ1-6,TRBV29-1,many,NA,CSVKSGPNSPLHF,TGCAGCGTTAAGTCGGGGCCTAATTCACCCCTCCACTTT
TRBJ2-7,TRBV20-1,NA,NA,CSAGGISYEQYF,TGCAGTGCTGGAGGCATCTCCTACGAGCAGTACTTC
TRBJ2-5,TRBV19,NA,NA,CASSRGRFGETQYF,TGTGCCAGTAGTAGGGGTAGGTTTGGAGAGACCCAGTACTTC
TRBJ2-1,TRBV6-5,few,NA,CASRGTGTPYNEQFF,TGTGCCAGCAGGGGGACCGGGACTCCTTACAATGAGCAGTTCTTC
TRBJ1-2,TRBV5-1,once,TRBD1,CASSWKQGADGYTF,TGCGCCAGCAGCTGGAAACAGGGGGCCGATGGCTACACCTTC
TRBJ2-5,TRBV5-4,few,NA,CASSSYQGWQETQYF,TGTGCCAGCAGCTCGTATCAGGGGTGGCAAGAGACCCAGTACTTC
TRBJ2-7,TRBV10-3,NA,TRBD2,CAISEGLAVIEQYF,TGTGCCATCAGTGAGGGACTAGCGGTGATCGAGCAGTACTTC
TRBJ1-5,TRBV3-1,NA,NA,CASSQARSGPQHF,TGTGCCAGCAGCCAAGCACGTTCTGGGCCCCAGCATTTT
TRBJ1-1,TRBV5-6,few,TRBD1,CASSLAGGVDRGAFF,TGTGCCAGCAGCTTAGCAGGGGGCGTCGATCGAGGAGCTTTCTTT
TRBJ1-5,TRBV28,few,NA,CASSTQATRDSNQPQHF,TGTGCCAGCAGTACCCAGGCGACACGGGATAGCAATCAGCCCCAGCATTTT
TRBJ2-1,TRBV7-2,NA,TRBD1,CASRAPGQGAHRSYNEQFF,TGTGCCAGCAGAGCGCCGGGACAGGGGGCGCATAGATCCTACAATGAGCAGTTCTTC
TRBJ2-5,TRBV19,NA,TRBD2,CASSMRLAGTSETQYF,TGTGCCAGTAGTATGAGGCTAGCGGGAACATCGGAGACCCAGTACTTC
TRBJ1-1,TRBV11-3,few,NA,CASSQSGGIATEAFF,TGTGCCAGCAGCCAATCTGGAGGGATAGCCACTGAAGCTTTCTTT
TRBJ2-5,TRBV11-2,few,NA,CASSLQIQETQYF,TGTGCCAGCAGCTTACAGATCCAAGAGACCCAGTACTTC
TRBJ1-5,TRBV7-2,NA,NA,CASSLYLYSNQPQHF,TGTGCCAGCAGCTTATATTTGTATAGCAATCAGCCCCAGCATTTT
TRBJ1-1,TRBV28,NA,NA,CASRTRGRDTEAFF,TGTGCCAGCAGGACCAGGGGTAGGGACACTGAAGCTTTCTTT
TRBJ2-1,TRBV11-3,NA,NA,CASSLDQGTEQFF,TGTGCCAGCAGCTTAGACCAGGGGACTGAGCAGTTCTTC
TRBJ2-5,TRBV10-3,NA,NA,CAISDMTGPGETQYF,TGTGCCATCAGTGATATGACAGGCCCCGGAGAGACCCAGTACTTC
TRBJ2-6,TRBV12-5,NA,NA,CASGSPITANVLTF,TGTGCTAGTGGTTCCCCCATCACGGCCAACGTCCTGACTTTC
TRBJ1-1,TRBV7-3,NA,NA,CASSLMTDTEAFF,TGTGCCAGCAGCTTAATGACAGATACTGAAGCTTTCTTT
TRBJ1-2,TRBV3-1,few,NA,CASSRGQLNYGYTF,TGTGCCAGCAGCCGCGGACAGCTCAACTATGGCTACACCTTC